This T cell receptor (beta chain) was obtained from a study of blood T cell repertoires in COVID-19. Looking at the study overall: T cells, B-cell-depleted T cells, or PBMCs provided the cDNA or gDNA that served as material.

The J segment lost 0 bases and the V segment lost 6 bases, leaving 11 bases of the junction unmatched. The CDR3 sequence is 15 residues long. Germline-derived CDR1 and CDR2 are SQVTM and ANQGSEA. Sequencing was performed with immunoSEQ multiplex PCR; in TCRdb, only in-frame clones are kept and a portion is missing. The table has 430,000 or so clones, roughly 88% seen once. Participants spanned ages about 18 to 95 years and resided in 20 to 30 US areas. Cohort placement rested on clinical history that participants reported themselves. This clone was found once. The material sequenced was PBMCs or T cells enriched from blood (not recorded which). The clonotype comes from a woman younger than 35 who had been exposed to COVID-19. The chain joins TRBV29-1 to TRBJ2-7, with 7 positions matching TRBD2. CDR3 nucleotide sequence: TGCAGCGTGAAGGGGAGCACTAGCGACTCCTACGAGCAGTACTTC. It specifies CSVKGSTSDSYEQYF.